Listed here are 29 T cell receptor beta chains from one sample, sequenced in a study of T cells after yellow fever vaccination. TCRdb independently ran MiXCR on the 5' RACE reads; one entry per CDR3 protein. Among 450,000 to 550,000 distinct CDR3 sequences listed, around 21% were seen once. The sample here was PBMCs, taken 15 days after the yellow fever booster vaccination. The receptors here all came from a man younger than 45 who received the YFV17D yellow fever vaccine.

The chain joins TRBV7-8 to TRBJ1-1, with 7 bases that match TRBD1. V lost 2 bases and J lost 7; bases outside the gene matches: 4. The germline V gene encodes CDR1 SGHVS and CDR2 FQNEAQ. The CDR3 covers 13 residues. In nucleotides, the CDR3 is TGTGCCAGCAGCTTACCAGGGGGGGGTGAAGCTTTCTTT. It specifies CASSLPGGGEAFF. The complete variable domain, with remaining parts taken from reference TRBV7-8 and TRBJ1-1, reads GAGVSQSPRYKVAKRGQDVALRCDPISGHVSLFWYQQALGQGPEFLTYFQNEAQLDKSGLPSDRFFAERPEGSVSTLKIQRTQQEDSAVYLCASSLPGGGEAFFGQGTRLTVV.

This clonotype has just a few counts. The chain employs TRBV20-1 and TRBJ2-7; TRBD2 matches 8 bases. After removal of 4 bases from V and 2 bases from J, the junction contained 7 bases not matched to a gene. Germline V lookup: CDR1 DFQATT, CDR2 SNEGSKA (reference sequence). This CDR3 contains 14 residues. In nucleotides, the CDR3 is TGCAGTGCTATAGTGAGCGGGAGTCCCTACGAGCAGTACTTC. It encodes CSAIVSGSPYEQYF.

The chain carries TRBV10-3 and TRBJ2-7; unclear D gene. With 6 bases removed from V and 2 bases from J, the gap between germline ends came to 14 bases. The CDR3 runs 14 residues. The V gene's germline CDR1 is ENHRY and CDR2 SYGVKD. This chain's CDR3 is CAIRPGPTTYEQYF. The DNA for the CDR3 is TGTGCCATCAGGCCTGGACCAACCACCTACGAGCAGTACTTC.

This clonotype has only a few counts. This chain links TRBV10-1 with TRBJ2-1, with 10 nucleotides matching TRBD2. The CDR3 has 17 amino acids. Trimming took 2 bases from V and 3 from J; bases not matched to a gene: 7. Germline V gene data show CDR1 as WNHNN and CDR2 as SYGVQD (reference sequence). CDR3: CASSETGLAVNYNEQFF. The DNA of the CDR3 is TGCGCCAGCAGTGAGACAGGACTAGCGGTCAACTACAATGAGCAGTTCTTC.

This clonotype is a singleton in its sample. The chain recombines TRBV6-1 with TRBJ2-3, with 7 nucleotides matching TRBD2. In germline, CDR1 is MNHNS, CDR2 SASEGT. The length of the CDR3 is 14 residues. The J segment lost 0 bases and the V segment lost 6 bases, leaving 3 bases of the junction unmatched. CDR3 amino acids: CASRLSGSTDTQYF. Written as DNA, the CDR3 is TGTGCCAGCAGACTTAGCGGGAGCACAGATACGCAGTATTTT.

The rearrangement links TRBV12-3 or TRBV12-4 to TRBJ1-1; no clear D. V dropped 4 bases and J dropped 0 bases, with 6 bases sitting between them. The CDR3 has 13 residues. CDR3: CASSWYMNTEAFF. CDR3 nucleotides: TGTGCCAGCAGTTGGTATATGAACACTGAAGCTTTCTTT.

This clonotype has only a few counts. The CDR3, as DNA: TGTGCCTGTGGCCCAGAGGGGGTGCTTAGCAATCAGCCCCAGCATTTT. It encodes CACGPEGVLSNQPQHF. The chain combines TRBV30 with TRBJ1-5, with D possibly matching TRBD1 (6 bases). CDR1 is GTSNPN and CDR2 is SVGIG in the germline V gene (reference sequence). V dropped 6 bases and J dropped 0 bases, with 18 bases sitting between them. The CDR3 covers 16 residues.

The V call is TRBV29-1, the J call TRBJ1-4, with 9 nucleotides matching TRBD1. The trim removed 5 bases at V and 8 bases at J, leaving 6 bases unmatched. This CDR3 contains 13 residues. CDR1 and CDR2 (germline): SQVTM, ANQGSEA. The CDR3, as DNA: TGCAGCGTTCAACAGGGGGCGGGGGAAAAACTGTTTTTT. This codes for CSVQQGAGEKLFF.

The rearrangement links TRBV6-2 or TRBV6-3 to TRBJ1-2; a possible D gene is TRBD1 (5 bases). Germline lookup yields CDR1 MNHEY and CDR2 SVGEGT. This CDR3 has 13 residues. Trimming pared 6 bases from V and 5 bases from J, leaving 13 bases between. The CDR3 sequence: CASSLRVSYGYTF. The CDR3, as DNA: TGTGCCAGCAGCCTCAGGGTCTCTTATGGCTACACCTTC.

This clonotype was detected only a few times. CDR3 amino acids: CASSKIRAGIYEQYF. DNA of the CDR3: TGTGCCAGCAGCAAAATTCGGGCGGGCATATACGAGCAGTACTTC. The chain has TRBV21-1 and TRBJ2-7; the table's D call of TRBD2 was not tested on the DNA. TRBV21-1 is an annotated pseudogene. The CDR3 totals 15 residues.

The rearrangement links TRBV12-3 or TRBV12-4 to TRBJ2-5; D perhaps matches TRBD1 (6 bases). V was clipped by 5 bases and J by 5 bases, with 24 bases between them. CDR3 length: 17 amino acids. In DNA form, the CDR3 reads TGTGCCAGCAGTACCACAGGGTTCACGGCCGGAACGGAGACCCAGTACTTC. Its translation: CASSTTGFTAGTETQYF.

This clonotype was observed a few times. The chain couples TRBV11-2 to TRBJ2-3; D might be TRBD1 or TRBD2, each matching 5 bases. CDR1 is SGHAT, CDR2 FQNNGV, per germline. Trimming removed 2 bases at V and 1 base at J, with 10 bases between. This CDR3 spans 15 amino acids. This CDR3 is CASSLNRGGTDTQYF. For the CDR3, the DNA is TGTGCCAGCAGCTTAAATAGGGGAGGCACAGATACGCAGTATTTT.

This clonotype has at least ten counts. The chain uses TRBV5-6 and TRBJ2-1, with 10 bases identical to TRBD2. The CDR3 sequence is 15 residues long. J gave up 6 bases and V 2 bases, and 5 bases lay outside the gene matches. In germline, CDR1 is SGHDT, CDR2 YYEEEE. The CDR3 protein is CASSFSSGSRNEQFF. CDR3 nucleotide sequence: TGTGCCAGCAGCTTCTCTAGCGGGAGTCGCAATGAGCAGTTCTTC.

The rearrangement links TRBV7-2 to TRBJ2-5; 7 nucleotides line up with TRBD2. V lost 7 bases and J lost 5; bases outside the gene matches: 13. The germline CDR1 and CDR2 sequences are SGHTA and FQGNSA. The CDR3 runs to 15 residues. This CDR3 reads CASNIGAGVSETQYF. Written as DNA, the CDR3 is TGTGCCAGCAATATAGGGGCGGGAGTTTCGGAGACCCAGTACTTC.

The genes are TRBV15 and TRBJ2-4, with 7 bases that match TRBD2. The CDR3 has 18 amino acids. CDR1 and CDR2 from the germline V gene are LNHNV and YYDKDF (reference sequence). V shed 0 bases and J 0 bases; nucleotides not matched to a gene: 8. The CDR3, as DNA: TGTGCCACCAGCAGAGAAGGAGGTCTAGCGGTAGCCAAAAACATTCAGTACTTC. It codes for CATSREGGLAVAKNIQYF. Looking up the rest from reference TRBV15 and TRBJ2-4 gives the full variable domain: DAMVIQNPRYQVTQFGKPVTLSCSQTLNHNVMYWYQQKSSQAPKLLFHYYDKDFNNEADTPDNFQSRRPNTSFCFLDIRSPGLGDTAMYLCATSREGGLAVAKNIQYFGAGTRLSVL.

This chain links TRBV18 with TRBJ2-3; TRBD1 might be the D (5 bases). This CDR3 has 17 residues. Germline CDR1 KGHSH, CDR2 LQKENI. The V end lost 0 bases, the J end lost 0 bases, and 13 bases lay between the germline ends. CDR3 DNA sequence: TGTGCCAGCTCACCACCGGTGGGCACAGGTAGCACAGATACGCAGTATTTT. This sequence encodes CASSPPVGTGSTDTQYF.

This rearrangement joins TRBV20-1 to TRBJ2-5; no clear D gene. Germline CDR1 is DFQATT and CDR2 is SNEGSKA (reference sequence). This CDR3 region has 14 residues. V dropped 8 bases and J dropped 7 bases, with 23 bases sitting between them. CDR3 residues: CSPIESPSGGTQYF. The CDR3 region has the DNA TGCAGTCCCATAGAATCTCCGTCAGGCGGGACCCAGTACTTC.

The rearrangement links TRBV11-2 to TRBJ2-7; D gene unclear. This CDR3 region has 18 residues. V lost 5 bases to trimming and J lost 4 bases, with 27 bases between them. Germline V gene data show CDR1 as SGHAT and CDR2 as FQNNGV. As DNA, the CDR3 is TGTGCCAGCAGCCCAGCAAGAGCCAATTCCGTAAACGCTTACGAGCAGTACTTC. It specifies CASSPARANSVNAYEQYF. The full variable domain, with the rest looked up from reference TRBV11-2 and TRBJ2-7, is EAGVAQSPRYKIIEKRQSVAFWCNPISGHATLYWYQQILGQGPKLLIQFQNNGVVDDSQLPKDRFSAERLKGVDSTLKIQPAKLEDSAVYLCASSPARANSVNAYEQYFGPGTRLTVT.

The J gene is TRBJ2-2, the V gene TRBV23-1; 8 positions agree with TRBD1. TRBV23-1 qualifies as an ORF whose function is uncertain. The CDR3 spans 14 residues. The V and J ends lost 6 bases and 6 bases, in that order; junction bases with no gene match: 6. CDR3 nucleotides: TGCGCCAGCAGCCCCAGGGGGCTCGCCGGGGAGCTGTTTTTT. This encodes CASSPRGLAGELFF.

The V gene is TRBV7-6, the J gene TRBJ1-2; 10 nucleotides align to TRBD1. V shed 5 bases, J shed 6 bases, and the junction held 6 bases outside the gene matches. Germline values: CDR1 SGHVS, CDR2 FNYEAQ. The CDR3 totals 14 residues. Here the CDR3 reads CASSPGTGEHGYTF. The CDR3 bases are TGTGCCAGCAGCCCAGGGACAGGGGAGCATGGCTACACCTTC.

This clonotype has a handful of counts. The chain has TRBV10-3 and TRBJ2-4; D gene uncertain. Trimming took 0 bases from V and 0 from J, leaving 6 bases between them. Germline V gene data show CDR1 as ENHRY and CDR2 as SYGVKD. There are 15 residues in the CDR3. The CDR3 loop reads CAISESVLAKNIQYF. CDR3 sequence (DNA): TGTGCCATCAGTGAGTCCGTCCTAGCCAAAAACATTCAGTACTTC.

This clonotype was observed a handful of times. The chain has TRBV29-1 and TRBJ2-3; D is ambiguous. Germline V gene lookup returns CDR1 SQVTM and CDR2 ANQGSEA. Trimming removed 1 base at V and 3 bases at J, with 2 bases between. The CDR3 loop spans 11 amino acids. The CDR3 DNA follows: TGCAGCGTTGAAGTTACAGATACGCAGTATTTT. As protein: CSVEVTDTQYF.

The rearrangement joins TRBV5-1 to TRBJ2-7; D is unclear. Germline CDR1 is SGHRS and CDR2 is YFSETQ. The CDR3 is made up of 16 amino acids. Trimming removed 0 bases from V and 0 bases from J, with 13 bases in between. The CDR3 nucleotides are TGCGCCAGCAGCTTGGTTAGCAGTTTTCTCTCCTACGAGCAGTACTTC. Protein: CASSLVSSFLSYEQYF.

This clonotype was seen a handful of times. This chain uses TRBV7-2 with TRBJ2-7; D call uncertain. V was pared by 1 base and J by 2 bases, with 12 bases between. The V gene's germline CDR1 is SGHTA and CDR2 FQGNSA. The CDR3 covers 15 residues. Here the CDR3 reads CASSLGGTNTYEQYF. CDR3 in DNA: TGTGCCAGCAGCTTAGGGGGAACAAACACCTACGAGCAGTACTTC.

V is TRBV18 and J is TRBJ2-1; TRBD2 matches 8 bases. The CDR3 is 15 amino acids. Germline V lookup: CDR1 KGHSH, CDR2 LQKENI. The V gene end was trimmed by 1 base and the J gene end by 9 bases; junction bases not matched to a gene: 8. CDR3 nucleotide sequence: TGTGCCAGCTCACCACGAGCGGGAGTGAATGGTGAGCAGTTCTTC. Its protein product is CASSPRAGVNGEQFF.

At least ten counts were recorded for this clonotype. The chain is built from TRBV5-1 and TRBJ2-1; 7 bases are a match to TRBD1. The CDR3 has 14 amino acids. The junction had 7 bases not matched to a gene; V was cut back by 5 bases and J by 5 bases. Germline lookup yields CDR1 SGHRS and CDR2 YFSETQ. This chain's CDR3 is CASSSGQPNNEQFF. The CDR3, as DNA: TGCGCCAGCAGTTCGGGACAGCCTAACAATGAGCAGTTCTTC. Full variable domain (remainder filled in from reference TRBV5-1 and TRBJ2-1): KAGVTQTPRYLIKTRGQQVTLSCSPISGHRSVSWYQQTPGQGLQFLFEYFSETQRNKGNFPGRFSGRQFSNSRSEMNVSTLELGDSALYLCASSSGQPNNEQFFGPGTRLTVL.

CDR3 nucleotide sequence: TGCGCCAGCAGTTCGTCTCAGGGGGGCCCCTACGAGCAGTACTTC. Translated, it gives CASSSSQGGPYEQYF. The V call is TRBV5-1, the J call TRBJ2-7; weak D call: TRBD1 (7 bases). Germline CDR1 and CDR2: SGHRS and YFSETQ. This CDR3 region has 15 residues. V lost 5 bases and J lost 2, with 17 bases in between. The whole variable domain, filled in from reference TRBV5-1 and TRBJ2-7, reads KAGVTQTPRYLIKTRGQQVTLSCSPISGHRSVSWYQQTPGQGLQFLFEYFSETQRNKGNFPGRFSGRQFSNSRSEMNVSTLELGDSALYLCASSSSQGGPYEQYFGPGTRLTVT.

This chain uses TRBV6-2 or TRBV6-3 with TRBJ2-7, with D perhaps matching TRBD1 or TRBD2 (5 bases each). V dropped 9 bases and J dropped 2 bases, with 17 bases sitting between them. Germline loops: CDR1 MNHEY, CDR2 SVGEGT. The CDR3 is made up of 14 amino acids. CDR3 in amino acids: CASLRDPSTYEQYF. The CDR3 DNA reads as TGTGCCAGTCTCCGGGACCCCTCGACCTACGAGCAGTACTTC.

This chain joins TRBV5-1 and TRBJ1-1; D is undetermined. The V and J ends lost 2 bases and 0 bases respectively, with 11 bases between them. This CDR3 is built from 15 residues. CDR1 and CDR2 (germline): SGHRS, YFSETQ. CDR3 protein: CASSFPGSMNTEAFF. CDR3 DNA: TGCGCCAGCAGCTTTCCGGGTTCAATGAACACTGAAGCTTTCTTT.